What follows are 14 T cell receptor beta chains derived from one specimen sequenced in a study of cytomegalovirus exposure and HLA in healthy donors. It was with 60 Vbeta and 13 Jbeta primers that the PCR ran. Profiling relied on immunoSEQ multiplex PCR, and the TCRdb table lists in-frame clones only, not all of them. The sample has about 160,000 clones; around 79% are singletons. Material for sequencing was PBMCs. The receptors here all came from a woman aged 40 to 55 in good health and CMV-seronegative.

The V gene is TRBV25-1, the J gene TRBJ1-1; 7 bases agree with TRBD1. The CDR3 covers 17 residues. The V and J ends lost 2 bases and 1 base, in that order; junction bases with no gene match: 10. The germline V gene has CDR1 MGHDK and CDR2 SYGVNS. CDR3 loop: CASSEAPLQGWNTEAFF. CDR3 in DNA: TGTGCCAGCAGTGAAGCCCCTTTACAGGGGTGGAACACTGAAGCTTTCTTT.

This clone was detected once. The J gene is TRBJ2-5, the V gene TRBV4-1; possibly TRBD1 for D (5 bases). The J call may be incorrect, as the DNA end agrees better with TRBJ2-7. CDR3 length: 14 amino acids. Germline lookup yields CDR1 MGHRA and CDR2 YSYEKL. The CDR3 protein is CASSQEDKAYEQYF. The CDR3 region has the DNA TGCGCCAGCAGCCAAGAGGACAAAGCGTACGAGCAGTACTTC.

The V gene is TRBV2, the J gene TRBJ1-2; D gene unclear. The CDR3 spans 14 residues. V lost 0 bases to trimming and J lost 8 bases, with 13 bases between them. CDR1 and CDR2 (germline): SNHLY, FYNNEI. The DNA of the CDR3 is TGTGCCAGCAGTGAAGCAGGGAGGAGTTCGGGCTACACCTTC. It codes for CASSEAGRSSGYTF.

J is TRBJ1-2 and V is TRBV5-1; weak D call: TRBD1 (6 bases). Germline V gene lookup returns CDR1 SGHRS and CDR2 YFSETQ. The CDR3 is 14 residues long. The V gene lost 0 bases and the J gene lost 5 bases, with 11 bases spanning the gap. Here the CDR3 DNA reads TGCGCCAGCAGCTTGGCCATCCAGGGGTATGGCTACACCTTC. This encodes CASSLAIQGYGYTF.

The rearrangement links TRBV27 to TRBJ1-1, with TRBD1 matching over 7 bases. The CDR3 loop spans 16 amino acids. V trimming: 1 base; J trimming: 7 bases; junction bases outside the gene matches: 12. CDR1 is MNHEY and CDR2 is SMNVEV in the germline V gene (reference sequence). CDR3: CASSLLLGGVPHEAFF. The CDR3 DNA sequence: TGTGCCAGCAGTTTATTATTAGGGGGCGTCCCCCATGAAGCTTTCTTT.

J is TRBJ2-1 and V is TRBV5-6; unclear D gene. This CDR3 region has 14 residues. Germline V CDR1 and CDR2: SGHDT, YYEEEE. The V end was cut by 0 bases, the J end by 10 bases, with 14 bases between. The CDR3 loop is CASSLDLLYREQFF. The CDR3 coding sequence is TGTGCCAGCAGCTTGGATCTTCTCTACCGGGAGCAGTTCTTC.

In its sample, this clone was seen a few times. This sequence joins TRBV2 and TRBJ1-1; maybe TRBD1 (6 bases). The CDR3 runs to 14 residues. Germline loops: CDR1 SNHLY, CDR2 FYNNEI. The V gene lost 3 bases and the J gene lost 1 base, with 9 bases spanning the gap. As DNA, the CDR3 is TGTGCCAGCAGTGATCAGGGACAGAACACTGAAGCTTTCTTT. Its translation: CASSDQGQNTEAFF.

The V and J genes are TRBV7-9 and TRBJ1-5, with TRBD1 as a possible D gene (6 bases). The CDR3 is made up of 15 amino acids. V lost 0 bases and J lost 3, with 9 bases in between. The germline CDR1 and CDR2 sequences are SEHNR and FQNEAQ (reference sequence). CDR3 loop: CASSLATGSNQPQHF. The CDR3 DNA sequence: TGTGCCAGCAGCTTAGCGACAGGCTCCAATCAGCCCCAGCATTTT.

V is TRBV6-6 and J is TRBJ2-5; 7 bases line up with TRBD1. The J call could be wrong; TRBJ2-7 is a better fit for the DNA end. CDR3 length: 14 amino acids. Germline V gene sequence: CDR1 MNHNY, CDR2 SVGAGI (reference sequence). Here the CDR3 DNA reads TGTGCCAGCAGACCCCGGGACAGACCCTACGAGCAGTACTTC. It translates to CASRPRDRPYEQYF.

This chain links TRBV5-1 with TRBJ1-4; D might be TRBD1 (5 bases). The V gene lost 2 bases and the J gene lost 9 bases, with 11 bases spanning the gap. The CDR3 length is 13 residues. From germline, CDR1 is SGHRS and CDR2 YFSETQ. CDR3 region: CASSFAGNQKLFF. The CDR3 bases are TGCGCCAGCAGCTTTGCAGGGAACCAAAAACTGTTTTTT.

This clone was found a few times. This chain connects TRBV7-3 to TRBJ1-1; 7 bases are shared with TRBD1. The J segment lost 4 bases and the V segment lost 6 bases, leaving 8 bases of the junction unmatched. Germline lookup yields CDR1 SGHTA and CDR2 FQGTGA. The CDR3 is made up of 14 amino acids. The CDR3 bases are TGTGCCAGCAGTTTACAGGGGTGGGGCACTGAAGCTTTCTTT. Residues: CASSLQGWGTEAFF.

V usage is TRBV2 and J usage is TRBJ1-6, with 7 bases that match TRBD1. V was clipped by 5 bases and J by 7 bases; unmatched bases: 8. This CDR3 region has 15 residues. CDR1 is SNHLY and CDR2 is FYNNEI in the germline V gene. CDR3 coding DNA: TGTGCCAGCAGTTTCTTCACAGGGGCGAATTCACCCCTCCACTTT. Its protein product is CASSFFTGANSPLHF.

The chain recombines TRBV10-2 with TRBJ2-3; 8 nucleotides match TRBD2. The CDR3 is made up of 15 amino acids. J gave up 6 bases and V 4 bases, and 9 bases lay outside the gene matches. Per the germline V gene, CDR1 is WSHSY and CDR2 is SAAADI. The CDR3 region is CASSVNGGAEDTQYF. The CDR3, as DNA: TGCGCCAGCAGTGTCAACGGGGGGGCCGAGGATACGCAGTATTTT.

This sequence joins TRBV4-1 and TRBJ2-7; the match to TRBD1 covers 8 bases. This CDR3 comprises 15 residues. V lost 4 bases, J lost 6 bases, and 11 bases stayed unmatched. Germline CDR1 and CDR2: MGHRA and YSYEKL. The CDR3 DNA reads TGCGCCAGCAGCCCCGCGGACAGGGCATATGGCGAGCAGTACTTC. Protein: CASSPADRAYGEQYF.